This T cell receptor (beta chain) was obtained from a study of shared clonotypes between healthy human individuals. Findings of the study overall: Sample collection involved blood only; tissue repertoires are likely different.

Trimming left V 1 base short and J 6 bases short, with 9 bases between. The V gene's germline CDR1 is LNHNV and CDR2 YYDKDF (reference sequence). This CDR3 region has 14 residues. Generated by immunoSEQ multiplex PCR, the TCRdb table keeps only in-frame clones and is missing some. The sample shows about 490,000 clones, 76% of them seen only once. Worth noting for this clone: Its antigen is undetermined.

V usage is TRBV15 and J usage is TRBJ2-2; tentatively, D is TRBD1 (5 bases). Sequencing used PBMCs. The sequence derives from a woman aged 40 to 55 in good health. Some clones in this sample may be carry-over from other donors' samples. The CDR3, as DNA: TGTGCCACCAGCAGAGGGGGCGAAGCCGGGGAGCTGTTTTTT. Translating gives CATSRGGEAGELFF. The variable domain in full, completed from reference TRBV15 and TRBJ2-2, reads DAMVIQNPRYQVTQFGKPVTLSCSQTLNHNVMYWYQQKSSQAPKLLFHYYDKDFNNEADTPDNFQSRRPNTSFCFLDIRSPGLGDTAMYLCATSRGGEAGELFFGEGSRLTVL.